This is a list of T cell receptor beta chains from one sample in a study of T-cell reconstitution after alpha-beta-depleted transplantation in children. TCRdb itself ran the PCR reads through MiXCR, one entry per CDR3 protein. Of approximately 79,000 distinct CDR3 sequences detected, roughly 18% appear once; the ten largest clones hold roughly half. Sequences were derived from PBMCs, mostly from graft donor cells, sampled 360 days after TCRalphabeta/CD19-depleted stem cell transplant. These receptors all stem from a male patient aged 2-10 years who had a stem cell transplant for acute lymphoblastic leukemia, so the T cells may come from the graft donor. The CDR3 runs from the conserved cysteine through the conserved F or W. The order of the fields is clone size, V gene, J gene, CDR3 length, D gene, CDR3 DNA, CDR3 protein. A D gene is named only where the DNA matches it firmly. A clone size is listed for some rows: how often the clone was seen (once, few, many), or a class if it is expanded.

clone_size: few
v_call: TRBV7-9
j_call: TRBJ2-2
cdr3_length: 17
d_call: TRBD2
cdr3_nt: TGTGCCAGCAGCTTTCGGGAGCGGGACCCGAACACCGGGGAGCTGTTTTTT
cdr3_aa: CASSFRERDPNTGELFF

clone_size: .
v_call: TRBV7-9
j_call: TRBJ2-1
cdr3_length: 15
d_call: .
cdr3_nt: TGTGCCAGCAGCCCCGTAGGGGCCCGGTGGAATGAGCAGTTCTTC
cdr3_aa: CASSPVGARWNEQFF

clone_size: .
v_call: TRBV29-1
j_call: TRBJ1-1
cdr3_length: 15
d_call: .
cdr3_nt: TGCAGCGTTTCCCTCAATGACAACATTAACACTGAAGCTTTCTTT
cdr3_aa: CSVSLNDNINTEAFF

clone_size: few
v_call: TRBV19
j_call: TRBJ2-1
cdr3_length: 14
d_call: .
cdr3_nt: TGTGCCAGTAGTATGTCCAGAGCCGTGGATGAGCAGTTCTTC
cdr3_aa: CASSMSRAVDEQFF

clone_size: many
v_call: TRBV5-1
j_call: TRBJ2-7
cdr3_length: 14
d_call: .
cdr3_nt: TGCGCCAGCAGCTTACACGGGAGTCAATACGAGCAGTACTTC
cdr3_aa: CASSLHGSQYEQYF

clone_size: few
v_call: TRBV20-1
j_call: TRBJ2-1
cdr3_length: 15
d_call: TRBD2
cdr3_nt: TGCAGTGCTAGACGGGGGGGGCCCCCTTACAATGAGCAGTTCTTC
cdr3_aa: CSARRGGPPYNEQFF

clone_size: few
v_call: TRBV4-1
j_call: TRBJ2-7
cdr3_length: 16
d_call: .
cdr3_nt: TGCGCCAGCAGCCAAGAGTTTTGGACCCCCTCCTACGAGCAGTACTTC
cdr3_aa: CASSQEFWTPSYEQYF

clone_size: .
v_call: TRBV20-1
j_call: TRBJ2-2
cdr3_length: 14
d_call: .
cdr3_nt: TGCAGTGCTACTTCGAACACAAACACCGGGGAGCTGTTTTTT
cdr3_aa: CSATSNTNTGELFF

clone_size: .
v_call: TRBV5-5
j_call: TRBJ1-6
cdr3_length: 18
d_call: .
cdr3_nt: TGTGCCAGCAGCTTGTGGCCGTTGAAGGACAGTAATAATTCACCCCTCCACTTT
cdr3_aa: CASSLWPLKDSNNSPLHF

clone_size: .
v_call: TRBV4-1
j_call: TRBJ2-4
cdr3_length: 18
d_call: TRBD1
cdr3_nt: TGCGCCAGCAGCCAACCCCCAGGACAGGGTGTAGCCAAAAACATTCAGTACTTC
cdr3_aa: CASSQPPGQGVAKNIQYF